A selection of T cell receptor beta chains follows, all from one sample in a study of shared clonotypes between healthy human individuals. The assay was immunoSEQ multiplex PCR, and TCRdb's table has in-frame clones only and misses some. The sample has 450,000 to 600,000 clones, around three quarters seen once. Input material: PBMCs. Receptors originate from a woman in her thirties or forties in good health. Some clones in this sample may be carry-over from other donors' samples. The CDR3 runs from the conserved cysteine through the conserved F or W. The order of the fields is J gene, clone size, D gene, V gene, CDR3 DNA, CDR3 protein. The D gene is left open where the match is weak. Clone size, where shown, is once, few, many, or a class for clones that have expanded.

j_call: TRBJ2-2; clone_size: .; d_call: .; v_call: TRBV2; cdr3_nt: TGTGCCAGCAGTGAAGCAGTGAATCGGGCCGGGGAGCTGTTTTTT; cdr3_aa: CASSEAVNRAGELFF
j_call: TRBJ1-4; clone_size: .; d_call: TRBD1; v_call: TRBV6-1; cdr3_nt: TGTGCCAGCAGTCCCAACAGGGGTGAAAAACTGTTTTTT; cdr3_aa: CASSPNRGEKLFF
j_call: TRBJ2-2; clone_size: .; d_call: TRBD1; v_call: TRBV11-2; cdr3_nt: TGTGCCAGCAGCCGACAGGGGGCGAACACCGGGGAGCTGTTTTTT; cdr3_aa: CASSRQGANTGELFF
j_call: TRBJ1-1; clone_size: .; d_call: TRBD1; v_call: TRBV27; cdr3_nt: TGTGCCAGCAGTAAACTAGACAGGGGGAAGGACACTGAAGCTTTCTTT; cdr3_aa: CASSKLDRGKDTEAFF
j_call: TRBJ2-4; clone_size: .; d_call: TRBD2; v_call: TRBV7-2; cdr3_nt: TGTGCCAGCAGCTTCGGGGGGGCGTCGGACATTCAGTACTTC; cdr3_aa: CASSFGGASDIQYF
j_call: TRBJ2-7; clone_size: many; d_call: .; v_call: TRBV7-2; cdr3_nt: TGTGCCAGCAGCTTAGGCCCTGAGACCTACGAGCAGTACTTC; cdr3_aa: CASSLGPETYEQYF
j_call: TRBJ1-5; clone_size: .; d_call: .; v_call: TRBV13; cdr3_nt: TGTGCCAGCAGCAGGGGCAATCAGCCCCAGCATTTT; cdr3_aa: CASSRGNQPQHF
j_call: TRBJ2-3; clone_size: .; d_call: TRBD1; v_call: TRBV7-9; cdr3_nt: TGTGCCAGCAGTTACGGACAGGGGGCAGATACGCAGTATTTT; cdr3_aa: CASSYGQGADTQYF
j_call: TRBJ2-1; clone_size: .; d_call: .; v_call: TRBV2; cdr3_nt: TGTGCCAGCAGTGAACTCACCCCCCTATACAATGAGCAGTTCTTC; cdr3_aa: CASSELTPLYNEQFF
j_call: TRBJ2-1; clone_size: .; d_call: .; v_call: TRBV4-1; cdr3_nt: TGCGCCAGCAGCCACATGGGCCTACTAGTCTACAATGAGCAGTTCTTC; cdr3_aa: CASSHMGLLVYNEQFF
j_call: TRBJ2-1; clone_size: .; d_call: TRBD2; v_call: TRBV28; cdr3_nt: TGTGCCAGCACCCCGCTTTCTAGCGGCTACAATGAGCAGTTCTTC; cdr3_aa: CASTPLSSGYNEQFF
j_call: TRBJ1-2; clone_size: .; d_call: TRBD1; v_call: TRBV5-6; cdr3_nt: TGTGCCGGCTCACAGGGGAACTATGGCTACACCTTC; cdr3_aa: CAGSQGNYGYTF
j_call: TRBJ1-1; clone_size: .; d_call: .; v_call: TRBV6-1; cdr3_nt: TGTGCCAGCAGTGAGAGGGGGGGAAACACTGAAGCTTTCTTT; cdr3_aa: CASSERGGNTEAFF
j_call: TRBJ1-5; clone_size: once; d_call: .; v_call: TRBV7-2; cdr3_nt: TGTGCCAGCAGCTTAGCTGCGGCCACATTTAGCAATCAGCCCCAGCATTTT; cdr3_aa: CASSLAAATFSNQPQHF
j_call: TRBJ2-7; clone_size: .; d_call: .; v_call: TRBV29-1; cdr3_nt: TGCAGCGGCGGGACAAACTACGAGCAGTACTTC; cdr3_aa: CSGGTNYEQYF
j_call: TRBJ2-7; clone_size: .; d_call: .; v_call: TRBV27; cdr3_nt: TGTGCCAGCAGTCCTAGACTTAGCTCCTACGAGCAGTACTTC; cdr3_aa: CASSPRLSSYEQYF
j_call: TRBJ2-7; clone_size: once; d_call: .; v_call: TRBV18; cdr3_nt: TGTGCCAGCTCACCGCCCCAGGGGACGGTAACCTACGAGCAGTACTTC; cdr3_aa: CASSPPQGTVTYEQYF
j_call: TRBJ2-7; clone_size: .; d_call: .; v_call: TRBV7-9; cdr3_nt: TGTGCCAGCAGCTTATCCTCCTACGAGCAGTACTTC; cdr3_aa: CASSLSSYEQYF
j_call: TRBJ2-7; clone_size: .; d_call: .; v_call: TRBV11-2; cdr3_nt: TGTGCCAGCAGCTTAGTAGGACAGATTGAGCAGTACTTC; cdr3_aa: CASSLVGQIEQYF
j_call: TRBJ1-4; clone_size: .; d_call: .; v_call: TRBV28; cdr3_nt: TGTGCCAGCAACGGGGAAAAACTGTTTTTT; cdr3_aa: CASNGEKLFF
j_call: TRBJ2-1; clone_size: .; d_call: .; v_call: TRBV5-4; cdr3_nt: TGTGCCAGCAGCGAAACTAGCTCCTACAATGAGCAGTTCTTC; cdr3_aa: CASSETSSYNEQFF